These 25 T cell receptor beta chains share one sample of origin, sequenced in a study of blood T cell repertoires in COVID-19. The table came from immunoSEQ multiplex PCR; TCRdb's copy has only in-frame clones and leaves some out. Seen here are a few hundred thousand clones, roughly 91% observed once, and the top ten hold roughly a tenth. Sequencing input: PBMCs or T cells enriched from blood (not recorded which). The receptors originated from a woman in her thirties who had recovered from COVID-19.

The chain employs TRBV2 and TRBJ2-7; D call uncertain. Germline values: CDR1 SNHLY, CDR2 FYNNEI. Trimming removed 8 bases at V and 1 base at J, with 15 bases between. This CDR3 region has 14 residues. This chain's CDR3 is CASRVASPSYEQYF. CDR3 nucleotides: TGTGCCAGCCGAGTGGCTAGTCCTTCCTACGAGCAGTACTTC.

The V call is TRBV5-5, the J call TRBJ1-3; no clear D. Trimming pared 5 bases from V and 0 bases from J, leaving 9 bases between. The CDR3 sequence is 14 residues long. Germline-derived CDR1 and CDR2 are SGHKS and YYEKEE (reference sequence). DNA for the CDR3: TGTGCCAGCAGTACACAGATCTCTGGAAACACCATATATTTT. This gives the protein CASSTQISGNTIYF.

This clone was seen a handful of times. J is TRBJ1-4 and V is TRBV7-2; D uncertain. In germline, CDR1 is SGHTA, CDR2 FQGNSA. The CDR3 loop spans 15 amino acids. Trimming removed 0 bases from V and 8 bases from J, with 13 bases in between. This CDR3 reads CASSLARLSGEKLFF. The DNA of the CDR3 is TGTGCCAGCAGCTTAGCTAGACTCAGTGGGGAAAAACTGTTTTTT.

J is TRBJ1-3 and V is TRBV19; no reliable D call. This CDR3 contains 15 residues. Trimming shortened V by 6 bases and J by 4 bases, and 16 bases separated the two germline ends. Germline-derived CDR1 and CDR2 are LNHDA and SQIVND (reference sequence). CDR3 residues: CASSREIESGNTIYF. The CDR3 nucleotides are TGTGCCAGTAGCCGAGAGATAGAATCCGGAAACACCATATATTTT.

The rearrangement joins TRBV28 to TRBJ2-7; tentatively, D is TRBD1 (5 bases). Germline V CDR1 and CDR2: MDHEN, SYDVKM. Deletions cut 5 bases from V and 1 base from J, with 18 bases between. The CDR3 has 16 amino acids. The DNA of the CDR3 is TGTGCCAGCAGTCCTCAGACTGATGGGGCGTCCTACGAGCAGTACTTC. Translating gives CASSPQTDGASYEQYF.

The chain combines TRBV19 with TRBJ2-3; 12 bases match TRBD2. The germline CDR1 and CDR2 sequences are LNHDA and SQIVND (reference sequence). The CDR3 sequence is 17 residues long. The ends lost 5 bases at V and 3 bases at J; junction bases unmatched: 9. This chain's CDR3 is CASSAGLAGTATDTQYF. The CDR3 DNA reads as TGTGCCAGTAGTGCTGGACTAGCGGGAACGGCAACAGATACGCAGTATTTT.

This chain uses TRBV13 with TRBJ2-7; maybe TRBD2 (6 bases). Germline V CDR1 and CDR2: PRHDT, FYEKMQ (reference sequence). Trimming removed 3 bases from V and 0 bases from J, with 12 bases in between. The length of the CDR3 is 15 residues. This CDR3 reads CASSFRGRSSYEQYF. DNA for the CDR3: TGTGCCAGCAGCTTCCGGGGGAGGAGCTCCTACGAGCAGTACTTC.

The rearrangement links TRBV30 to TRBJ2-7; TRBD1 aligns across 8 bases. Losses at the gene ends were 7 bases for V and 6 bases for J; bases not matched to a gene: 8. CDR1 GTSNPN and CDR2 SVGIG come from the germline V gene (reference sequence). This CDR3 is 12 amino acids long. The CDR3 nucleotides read TGTGCCTTGACAGGGGAAGAGGCCGAGCAGTACTTC. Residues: CALTGEEAEQYF. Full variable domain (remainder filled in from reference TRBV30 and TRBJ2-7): SQTIHQWPATLVQPVGSPLSLECTVEGTSNPNLYWYRQAAGRGLQLLFYSVGIGQISSEVPQNLSASRPQDRQFILSSKKLLLSDSGFYLCALTGEEAEQYFGPGTRLTVT.

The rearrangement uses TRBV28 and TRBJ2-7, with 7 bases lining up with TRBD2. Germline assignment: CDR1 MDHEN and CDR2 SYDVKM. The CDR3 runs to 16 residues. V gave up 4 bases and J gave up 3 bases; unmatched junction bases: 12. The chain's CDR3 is CASSSLGTGGNYEQYF. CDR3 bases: TGTGCCAGCAGTTCCCTCGGGACGGGGGGTAACTACGAGCAGTACTTC.

The CDR3 sequence is CASSFRNQPQHF. DNA for the CDR3: TGTGCCAGTAGTTTCCGTAATCAGCCCCAGCATTTT. This chain joins TRBV19 and TRBJ1-5; D is unclear. Germline V gene sequence: CDR1 LNHDA, CDR2 SQIVND (reference sequence). Between the trimmed V and J ends, which lost 5 bases and 4 bases, there was a span of 6 bases. The CDR3 contains 12 residues.

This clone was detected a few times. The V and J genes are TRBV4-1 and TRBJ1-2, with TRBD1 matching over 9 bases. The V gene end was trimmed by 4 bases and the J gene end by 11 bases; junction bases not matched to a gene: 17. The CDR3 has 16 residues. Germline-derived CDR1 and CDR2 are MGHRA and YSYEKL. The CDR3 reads CASSPENLGDRALYTF. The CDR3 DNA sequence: TGCGCCAGCAGCCCCGAGAACCTTGGGGACAGGGCCTTATACACCTTC.

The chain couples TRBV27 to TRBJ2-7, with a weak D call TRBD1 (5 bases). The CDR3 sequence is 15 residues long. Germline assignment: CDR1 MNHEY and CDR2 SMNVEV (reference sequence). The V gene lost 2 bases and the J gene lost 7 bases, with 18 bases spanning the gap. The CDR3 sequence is CASSLTLDSRGEQYF. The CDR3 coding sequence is TGTGCCAGCAGTTTAACCCTCGACAGTCGTGGAGAGCAGTACTTC.

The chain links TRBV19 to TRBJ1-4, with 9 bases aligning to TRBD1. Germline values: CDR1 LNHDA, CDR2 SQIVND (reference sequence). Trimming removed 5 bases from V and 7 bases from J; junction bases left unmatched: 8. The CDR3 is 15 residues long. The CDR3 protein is CASSGPQGAGEKLFF. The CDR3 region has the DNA TGTGCCAGTAGTGGGCCACAGGGGGCCGGTGAAAAACTGTTTTTT. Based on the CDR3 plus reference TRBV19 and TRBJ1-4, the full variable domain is DGGITQSPKYLFRKEGQNVTLSCEQNLNHDAMYWYRQDPGQGLRLIYYSQIVNDFQKGDIAEGYSVSREKKESFPLTVTSAQKNPTAFYLCASSGPQGAGEKLFFGSGTQLSVL.

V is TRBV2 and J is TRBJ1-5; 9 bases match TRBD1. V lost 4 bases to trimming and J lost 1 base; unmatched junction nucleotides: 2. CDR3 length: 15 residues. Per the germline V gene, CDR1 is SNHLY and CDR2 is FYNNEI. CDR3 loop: CASSGQGGSNQPQHF. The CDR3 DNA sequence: TGTGCCAGCAGTGGACAGGGGGGGAGCAATCAGCCCCAGCATTTT.

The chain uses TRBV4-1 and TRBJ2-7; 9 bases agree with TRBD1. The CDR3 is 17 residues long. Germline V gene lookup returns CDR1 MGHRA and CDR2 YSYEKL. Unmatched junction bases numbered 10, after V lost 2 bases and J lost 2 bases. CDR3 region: CASSQTNLRDRAYEQYF. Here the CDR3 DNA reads TGCGCCAGCAGCCAAACTAATCTCCGGGACAGGGCCTACGAGCAGTACTTC.

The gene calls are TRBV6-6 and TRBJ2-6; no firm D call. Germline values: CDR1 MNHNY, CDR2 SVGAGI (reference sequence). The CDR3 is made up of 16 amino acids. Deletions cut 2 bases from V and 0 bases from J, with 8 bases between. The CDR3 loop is CASSYPRRSGANVLTF. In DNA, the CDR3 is TGTGCCAGCAGTTACCCTAGACGCTCTGGGGCCAACGTCCTGACTTTC.

For the CDR3, the DNA is TGTGCCAGCAGCGAAGCGAACTACGAGCAGTACTTC. The encoded protein is CASSEANYEQYF. The chain joins TRBV7-2 to TRBJ2-7; D is unclear. The germline V gene has CDR1 SGHTA and CDR2 FQGNSA. Trimming removed 5 bases from V and 3 bases from J, with 8 bases in between. The CDR3 spans 12 residues. Full variable domain (rest looked up from reference TRBV7-2 and TRBJ2-7): GAGVSQSPSNKVTEKGKDVELRCDPISGHTALYWYRQSLGQGLEFLIYFQGNSAPDKSGLPSDRFSAERTGGSVSTLTIQRTQQEDSAVYLCASSEANYEQYFGPGTRLTVT.

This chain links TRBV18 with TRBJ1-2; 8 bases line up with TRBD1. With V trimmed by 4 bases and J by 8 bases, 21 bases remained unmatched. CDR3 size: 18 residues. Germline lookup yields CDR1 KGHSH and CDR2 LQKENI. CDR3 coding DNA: TGTGCCAGCTCACAGTCATCCGGACAGGGATTGAGTTCTAGGGGCTACACCTTC. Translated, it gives CASSQSSGQGLSSRGYTF.

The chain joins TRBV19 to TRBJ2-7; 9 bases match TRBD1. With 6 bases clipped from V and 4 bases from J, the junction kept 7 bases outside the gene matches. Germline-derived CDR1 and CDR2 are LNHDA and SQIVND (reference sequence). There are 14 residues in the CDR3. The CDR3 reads CASSPGTGIYEQYF. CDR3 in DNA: TGTGCCAGTAGCCCCGGGACAGGGATATACGAGCAGTACTTC.

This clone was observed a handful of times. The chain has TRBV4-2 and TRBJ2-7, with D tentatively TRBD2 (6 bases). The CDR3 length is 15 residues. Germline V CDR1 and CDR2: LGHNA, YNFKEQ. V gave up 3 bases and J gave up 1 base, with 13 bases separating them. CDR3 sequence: CASSQRDGESYEQYF. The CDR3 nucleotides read TGTGCCAGCAGCCAGCGGGATGGGGAGTCCTACGAGCAGTACTTC.

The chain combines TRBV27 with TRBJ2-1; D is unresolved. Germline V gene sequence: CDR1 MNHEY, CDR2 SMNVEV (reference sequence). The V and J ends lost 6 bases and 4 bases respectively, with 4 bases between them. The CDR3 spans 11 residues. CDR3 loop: CASSHYNEQFF. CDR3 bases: TGTGCCAGCAGCCATTACAATGAGCAGTTCTTC.

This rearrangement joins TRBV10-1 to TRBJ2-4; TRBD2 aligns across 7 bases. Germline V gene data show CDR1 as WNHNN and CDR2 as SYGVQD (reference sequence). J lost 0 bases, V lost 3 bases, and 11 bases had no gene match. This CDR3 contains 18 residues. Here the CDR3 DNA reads TGCGCCAGCAGTGAATCTAGCGGAGTTCTGCTAGCCAAAAACATTCAGTACTTC. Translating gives CASSESSGVLLAKNIQYF.

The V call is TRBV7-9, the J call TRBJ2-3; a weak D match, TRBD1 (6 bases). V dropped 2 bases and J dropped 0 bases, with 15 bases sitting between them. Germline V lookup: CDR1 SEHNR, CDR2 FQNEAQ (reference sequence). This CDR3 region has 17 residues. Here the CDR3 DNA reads TGTGCCAGCAGCTTAAGTGGGGGACAACCTAGCACAGATACGCAGTATTTT. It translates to CASSLSGGQPSTDTQYF.

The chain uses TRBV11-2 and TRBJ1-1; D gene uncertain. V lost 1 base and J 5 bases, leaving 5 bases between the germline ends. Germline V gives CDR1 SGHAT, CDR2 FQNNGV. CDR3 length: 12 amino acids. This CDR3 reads CASSLGRTEAFF. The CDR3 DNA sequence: TGTGCCAGCAGCTTAGGGAGGACTGAAGCTTTCTTT.

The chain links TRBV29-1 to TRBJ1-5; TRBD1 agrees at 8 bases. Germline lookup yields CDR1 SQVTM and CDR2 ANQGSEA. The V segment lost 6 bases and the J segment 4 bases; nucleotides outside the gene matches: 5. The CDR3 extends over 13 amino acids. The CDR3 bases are TGCAGCGTCAGACAGGGGCAGAATCAGCCCCAGCATTTT. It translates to CSVRQGQNQPQHF.